A selection of T cell receptor beta chains follows, all from one sample in a study of T cells in Graves' hyperthyroidism and ophthalmopathy. TCRdb recomputed calls from the multiplex PCR reads with MiXCR, one row per CDR3 protein. The table lists approximately 600,000 distinct CDR3 sequences, about 15% of them singletons. The sequenced sample consisted of blood. These TCRs come from a woman between 25 and 40 years old with Graves' hyperthyroidism that later progressed to Graves' ophthalmopathy. The CDR3 runs from the conserved cysteine through the conserved F or W. D genes are given only for firm matches. Only part of the rows carry a size: once, few, many, or a class if the clone is expanded.

-	TRBV15	TRBJ2-7	TRBD2	CATSRDRASGTTYEQYF	TGTGCCACCAGCAGAGATCGGGCTAGCGGGACTACCTACGAGCAGTACTTC
many	TRBV19	TRBJ1-6	-	CASSTNGAPARSPLHF	TGTGCCAGTAGTACGAACGGGGCGCCGGCGCGTTCACCCCTCCACTTT
few	TRBV7-3	TRBJ2-3	-	CASSAQMHERRYF	TGTGCCAGCAGCGCCCAGATGCATGAACGGCGGTATTTT
-	TRBV20-1	TRBJ1-5	TRBD1	CSAPRRGQGTNQPQHF	TGCAGTGCTCCCCGAAGGGGACAGGGTACGAATCAGCCCCAGCATTTT
many	TRBV30	TRBJ1-2	-	CAWRTVGYGYTF	TGTGCCTGGAGGACAGTCGGCTATGGCTACACCTTC
many	TRBV6-2/TRBV6-3	TRBJ2-7	-	CASGGQREQYF	TGTGCCAGCGGAGGCCAGCGGGAGCAGTACTTC
few	TRBV6-1	TRBJ2-1	-	CATLPGQYNEQFF	TGTGCCACCCTCCCCGGACAGTACAATGAGCAGTTCTTC
many	TRBV6-2/TRBV6-3	TRBJ2-7	TRBD2	CASTYKPPGLASYEQYF	TGTGCCAGCACTTACAAACCCCCGGGACTAGCGTCCTACGAGCAGTACTTC
many	TRBV6-2/TRBV6-3	TRBJ1-2	-	CASSYWGVGFNYGYTF	TGTGCCAGCAGTTACTGGGGGGTAGGCTTTAACTATGGCTACACCTTC
few	TRBV10-2	TRBJ2-7	TRBD2	CASSTGGPNEQYF	TGCGCCAGCAGCACGGGGGGGCCCAACGAGCAGTACTTC
many	TRBV14	TRBJ2-1	TRBD2	CASSQIGLAGYNEQFF	TGTGCCAGCAGCCAAATCGGACTAGCGGGGTACAATGAGCAGTTCTTC
-	TRBV28	TRBJ2-3	TRBD2	CASSLIQGGSDTQYF	TGTGCCAGCAGTTTAATCCAGGGAGGGTCAGATACGCAGTATTTT
many	TRBV13	TRBJ2-1	TRBD2	CASSPPNSGRAGNEQFF	TGTGCCAGCAGCCCACCTAATAGCGGGAGGGCGGGGAATGAGCAGTTCTTC
few	TRBV4-1	TRBJ2-1	-	CASSQLAEPYNEQFF	TGCGCCAGCAGCCAGCTAGCCGAACCCTACAATGAGCAGTTCTTC
many	TRBV30	TRBJ2-3	TRBD1	CAWKEWTGPTDTQYF	TGTGCCTGGAAAGAATGGACAGGGCCCACAGATACGCAGTATTTT
many	TRBV30	TRBJ1-2	-	CAWSAAGDANYGYTF	TGTGCCTGGAGTGCGGCAGGGGATGCTAACTATGGCTACACCTTC
-	TRBV28	TRBJ2-3	-	CAIRASRSTDTQYF	TGTGCCATACGAGCGAGCCGTAGTACAGATACGCAGTATTTT
many	TRBV2	TRBJ2-2	-	CASSRDRWDTGELFF	TGTGCCAGCAGCAGGGACCGCTGGGACACCGGGGAGCTGTTTTTT
once	TRBV29-1	TRBJ2-5	-	CSPFRETTGGDTQYF	TGCAGCCCCTTTCGGGAGACCACCGGCGGAGATACCCAGTACTTC
few	TRBV30	TRBJ2-4	TRBD1	CAWTGTAKNVQYF	TGTGCCTGGACCGGGACAGCGAAAAACGTTCAGTACTTC
many	TRBV11-2	TRBJ2-3	-	CASTGRPAASTDTQYF	TGTGCCAGCACCGGCCGACCAGCGGCAAGCACAGATACGCAGTATTTT
-	TRBV19	TRBJ2-4	TRBD2	CASSASGSRNIQYF	TGTGCCAGTAGTGCTAGCGGGAGTAGAAACATTCAGTACTTC
many	TRBV30	TRBJ1-6	-	CAWSNSNNSPLHF	TGTGCCTGGAGTAACAGTAATAATTCACCCCTCCACTTT
few	TRBV5-4	TRBJ1-4	TRBD1	CASSSKGGSGEKLFF	TGTGCCAGCAGCTCAAAAGGGGGCTCTGGTGAAAAACTGTTTTTT
-	TRBV15	TRBJ2-1	TRBD2	CATNHPGTSAYNEQFF	TGTGCCACCAACCATCCCGGGACTAGCGCCTACAATGAGCAGTTCTTC
many	TRBV12-3/TRBV12-4	TRBJ1-5	TRBD1	CASSRDRGYQPQHF	TGTGCCAGCAGCCGGGACAGGGGATATCAGCCCCAGCATTTT
-	TRBV14	TRBJ1-1	-	CASSQPYRVDEAFF	TGTGCCAGCAGCCAACCTTACAGGGTCGATGAAGCTTTCTTT
few	TRBV19	TRBJ1-2	-	CASSIRPGGYGYTF	TGTGCCAGTAGTATTAGGCCGGGGGGTTATGGCTACACCTTC
few	TRBV15	TRBJ2-5	TRBD1	CATSGRGETQYF	TGTGCCACCAGCGGCAGGGGGGAGACCCAGTACTTC
many	TRBV2	TRBJ2-5	TRBD2	CASSGGLAGVSQETQYF	TGTGCCAGCAGTGGCGGACTAGCGGGAGTTAGCCAAGAGACCCAGTACTTC
many	TRBV12-3/TRBV12-4	TRBJ2-3	TRBD2	CASSLGGLAGADTQYF	TGTGCCAGCAGTTTAGGGGGACTAGCGGGAGCGGATACGCAGTATTTT
many	TRBV11-3	TRBJ2-5	-	CASSLGRLETQYF	TGTGCCAGCAGCTTAGGAAGGTTAGAGACCCAGTACTTC
many	TRBV28	TRBJ2-3	-	CASSFLATDTQYF	TGTGCCAGCAGTTTTTTAGCCACAGATACGCAGTATTTT
many	TRBV10-3	TRBJ2-7	TRBD1	CAIRRGTGDSYEQYF	TGTGCCATCCGTAGAGGGACAGGGGACTCCTACGAGCAGTACTTC
few	TRBV4-1	TRBJ2-2	-	CASSPVPRGTGELFF	TGCGCCAGCAGCCCCGTACCGAGGGGCACCGGGGAGCTGTTTTTT
many	TRBV6-1	TRBJ2-3	-	CASRHPGLITDTQYF	TGTGCCAGCAGACACCCGGGACTGATCACAGATACGCAGTATTTT
many	TRBV28	TRBJ2-3	-	CASSSPGRATDTQYF	TGTGCCAGCAGCTCCCCGGGCAGGGCCACAGATACGCAGTATTTT
-	TRBV14	TRBJ1-2	TRBD1	CASSQTGNDGYTF	TGTGCCAGCAGCCAGACAGGGAATGATGGCTACACCTTC
few	TRBV20-1	TRBJ2-2	-	CSASPGSQTGELFF	TGCAGTGCTAGTCCTGGGTCTCAAACCGGGGAGCTGTTTTTT
many	TRBV20-1	TRBJ2-1	TRBD2	CSARELAGAYNEQFF	TGCAGTGCTAGGGAACTAGCGGGCGCCTACAATGAGCAGTTCTTC
-	TRBV12-3/TRBV12-4	TRBJ2-1	TRBD2	CASSRTSGSVDEQFF	TGTGCCAGCAGCCGGACTAGCGGGAGTGTCGATGAGCAGTTCTTC
many	TRBV19	TRBJ2-1	TRBD2	CASSQAGEPYNEQFF	TGTGCCAGTAGTCAAGCGGGAGAACCCTACAATGAGCAGTTCTTC
many	TRBV24-1	TRBJ2-5	-	CATRDIPGTQYF	TGTGCCACCAGAGACATACCGGGGACCCAGTACTTC
few	TRBV20-1	TRBJ2-1	-	CSARDRGANSYNEQFF	TGCAGTGCTAGAGATCGAGGAGCGAATTCCTACAATGAGCAGTTCTTC
-	TRBV28	TRBJ2-7	TRBD1	CASTSGTETYEQYF	TGTGCCAGCACCTCCGGGACAGAGACCTACGAGCAGTACTTC